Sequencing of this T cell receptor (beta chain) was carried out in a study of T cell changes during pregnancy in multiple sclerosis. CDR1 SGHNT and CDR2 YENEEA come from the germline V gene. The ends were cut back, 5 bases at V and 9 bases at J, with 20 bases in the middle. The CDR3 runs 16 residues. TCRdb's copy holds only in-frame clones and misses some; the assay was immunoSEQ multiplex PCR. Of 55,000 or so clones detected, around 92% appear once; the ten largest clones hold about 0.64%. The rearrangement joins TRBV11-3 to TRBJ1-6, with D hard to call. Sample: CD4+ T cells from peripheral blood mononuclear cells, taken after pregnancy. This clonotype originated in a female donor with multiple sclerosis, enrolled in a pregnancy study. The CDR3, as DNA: TGTGCCAGCAGCCTCTTTGAGGAGTCATTAAGTTCACCCCTCCACTTT. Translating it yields CASSLFEESLSSPLHF.